Listed below are T cell receptor beta chains from one sample, sequenced in a study of blood T cell repertoires in COVID-19. Data came from immunoSEQ multiplex PCR; TCRdb stores just in-frame clones and leaves some out. The table lists 160,000 or so clones, about 86% of them singletons. The sequencing input was peripheral blood. All receptors come from a woman in her 70s with acute or convalescent COVID-19. Each CDR3 is given with its conserved first and last residue.

J	V	CDR3
TRBJ1-2	TRBV28	CASTPTGEDYGYTF
TRBJ1-6	TRBV3-1/TRBV3-2	CASSAPERSPLHF
TRBJ1-2	TRBV28	CASRSGQGLYGYTF
TRBJ1-4	TRBV19	CASSTPGQGYEKLFF
TRBJ1-3	TRBV5-1	CASSLSGTVFSGNTIYF
TRBJ1-1	TRBV7-2	CASSYPGQGAGTEAFF
TRBJ2-3	TRBV9	CASSEYQGAYTQYF
TRBJ2-7	TRBV27	CASSLFGTGGDEQYF
TRBJ1-2	TRBV14	CASSQDRQRAGYTF
TRBJ2-1	TRBV27	CASSQQGPYNEQFF
TRBJ2-7	TRBV2	CASSRQGPYEQYF
TRBJ1-1	TRBV5-5	CASSLIQENTEAFF
TRBJ2-2	TRBV9	CASNRQGYTGELFF
TRBJ2-2	TRBV4-2	CASAGLAGGTGELFF
TRBJ1-5	TRBV19	CASRDRGAQPQHF
TRBJ2-1	TRBV6-4	CASSVGINNEQFF
TRBJ1-5	TRBV19	CASSIRTGGNQPQHF
TRBJ2-3	TRBV28	CASSLASGGTDTQYF
TRBJ2-7	TRBV20-1	CSASERTSGRIFEQYF
TRBJ1-3	TRBV5-1	CASRPTIQDSGNTIYF
TRBJ1-4	TRBV6-1	CASSEYEGSGEKLFF
TRBJ1-1	TRBV28	CASRFNAEAFF
TRBJ1-1	TRBV18	CASSPNLGLPTEAFF
TRBJ1-4	TRBV5-6	CASSSTGGDEKLFF
TRBJ1-5	TRBV28	CASSFGGLGFFNQPQHF
TRBJ1-5	TRBV19	CASSNKVGAINQPQHF
TRBJ1-2	TRBV13	CASSSGTFGRDYGYTF
TRBJ2-1	TRBV5-6	CASSSRARYNEQFF
TRBJ1-4	TRBV5-1	CASSSGGNEKLFF
TRBJ1-1	TRBV15	CATAGGWNTEAFF
TRBJ1-6	TRBV6-5	CASSLGWTGPNSPLHF
TRBJ1-2	TRBV18	CASSTLRDRLYGYTF
TRBJ1-4	TRBV7-2	CASSLGRASEKLFF
TRBJ2-1	TRBV11-2	CASSLGGGYNEQFF
TRBJ2-3	TRBV11-3	CASSLTGDTQYF
TRBJ1-1	TRBV4-1	CASSQADREGTEAFF
TRBJ2-3	TRBV9	CASSPTGTPTDTQYF
TRBJ2-1	TRBV9	CASSERTQGNEQFF
TRBJ1-4	TRBV4-1	CASRQRVTGEKLFF
TRBJ2-7	TRBV19	CASSIGGGAIYEQYF
TRBJ1-2	TRBV9	CASSATTGSGGYTF